The T cell receptor beta chain under discussion was sequenced for a study of T cells in Graves' hyperthyroidism and ophthalmopathy. This clonotype was recorded only once. A read error may explain this, as a much larger clone is one base away. Using RNA transcripts as the source, TCR beta CDR3 regions were amplified. The HTBI primer set was used in a first-round RT-PCR of the TCR CDR3. MiXCR, applied by TCRdb to the multiplex PCR reads, yields one record per CDR3 protein. This table holds about 360,000 distinct CDR3 sequences, roughly an eighth found once. CDR3 length: 15 amino acids. Germline values: CDR1 SEHNR, CDR2 FQNEAQ (reference sequence). V was cut by 0 bases and J by 6 bases, with 15 bases left in between. Absent ophthalmopathy progression within 18 months defined stable Graves' hyperthyroidism.

This receptor was identified in a woman under 30 with Graves' hyperthyroidism. Sequencing was carried out using blood. The genes are TRBV7-9 and TRBJ2-7; either TRBD1 or TRBD2 may fit D (5 bases each). For the CDR3, the DNA is TGTGCCAGCAGCTTAGCCCGTAGCCGGGGCTGCGAGCAGTACTTC. This codes for CASSLARSRGCEQYF.